Included here is one T cell receptor beta chain sequence, with context. The data derive from a study of blood T cell repertoires in COVID-19. Study in general: Donors in the United States, Italy and Spain gave samples during acute or convalescent COVID-19. Sample material is recorded as cDNA or gDNA derived from T cells, B-cell-depleted T cells, or PBMCs.

Trimming cost V 5 bases and J 10 bases; bases outside gene matches: 32. Germline CDR1 and CDR2: MDHEN and SYDVKM. This CDR3 contains 21 residues. Method: immunoSEQ multiplex PCR; TCRdb's copy keeps in-frame clones and lacks some. The sample carries around 180,000 clones, approximately 85% recorded once. Sequenced: peripheral blood. The chain recombines TRBV28 with TRBJ2-1; 7 bases fit TRBD1. The clonotype was recovered from a human donor with active or convalescent COVID-19. The donor label of this sample is uncertain. The CDR3 sequence: CASSPPPNLLGYLQGLREQFF. CDR3 in DNA: TGTGCCAGCAGTCCCCCCCCCAACTTATTGGGGTATCTACAGGGGCTTAGGGAGCAGTTCTTC.